The 3 T cell receptor beta chains presented below share a single source sample, sequenced in a study of T cell responses to AZD1222 COVID-19 vaccine. Method: immunoSEQ multiplex PCR; TCRdb's copy keeps in-frame clones and lacks some. This sample has fewer than 120,000 clones, with 70% to 90% found just once. Sequencing used peripheral blood, obtained on day 0 of AZD1222 vaccination. All receptors derive from an adult in good health.

The CDR3 nucleotides read TGTGCCAGCAGTTATGGAGGACAGGACAATTCACCCCTCCACTTT. Protein sequence: CASSYGGQDNSPLHF. The J gene is TRBJ1-6, the V gene TRBV6-5; 7 bases match TRBD1. This CDR3 is 15 amino acids long. The V gene's germline CDR1 is MNHEY and CDR2 SVGAGI. Trimming took 3 bases from V and 7 from J; bases not matched to a gene: 6.

The V call is TRBV6-1, the J call TRBJ1-2; TRBD1 might be the D (6 bases). CDR1 and CDR2 from the germline V gene are MNHNS and SASEGT. This CDR3 has 13 amino acids. V was cut by 1 base and J by 4 bases, with 7 bases left in between. CDR3 amino acids: CASSEGGAYGYTF. Written as DNA, the CDR3 is TGTGCCAGCAGTGAAGGGGGGGCCTATGGCTACACCTTC.

The CDR3 is CASSYSVLSNQPQHF. The CDR3, as DNA: TGTGCCAGCAGTTACTCCGTGCTTAGCAATCAGCCCCAGCATTTT. This chain uses TRBV6-2 or TRBV6-3 with TRBJ1-5; D call uncertain. This CDR3 is 15 amino acids long. The germline V gene has CDR1 MNHEY and CDR2 SVGEGT. Deletions cut 0 bases from V and 0 bases from J, with 6 bases between.